The source of this T cell receptor beta chain is a study of CD8+ T cells in alopecia areata. Study in general: A 6-month period off drug followed tofacitinib, which lasted 6 to 18 months.

Worth noting for this clone: What it binds is not known.

Treatment noted: oral pan-JAK inhibitor, 5-10 mg twice daily. The length of the CDR3 is 14 residues. The J segment lost 4 bases and the V segment lost 7 bases, leaving 9 bases of the junction unmatched. Germline V gene lookup returns CDR1 SGHTA and CDR2 FQGNSA. Overall study results and limits: In scalp and blood during tofacitinib, many expanded lesional clones persisted. Only a single nonresponder existed, so baseline CD8+ expansion links stay unclear. Patients showed less clear TCR sequence sharing than mice, possibly partly because of HLA diversity.

cDNA serving as the sequencing template came from extracted, reverse transcribed RNA. Only in-frame clones appear in the TCRdb table, and some are missing; sequencing was by immunoSEQ multiplex PCR. The sample has about 200,000 clones, less than 75% seen once. V and J are TRBV7-2 and TRBJ1-2; 7 bases match TRBD1. The sequence was obtained from a human donor with alopecia areata. Source: CD4+ T cells sorted from blood, taken at week 4, from a patient treated with tofacitinib. The CDR3 spells CASTLTGFGYGYTF. CDR3 DNA: TGTGCCAGCACCCTGACAGGGTTTGGCTATGGCTACACCTTC.